This passage covers 22 T cell receptor beta chains from one sample sequenced in a study of cytomegalovirus exposure and HLA in healthy donors. Both 60 Vbeta primers and 13 Jbeta primers went into the PCR. Sequenced by immunoSEQ multiplex PCR; TCRdb stores in-frame clones only, minus some. The sample contains approximately 81,000 clones, roughly 70% of which appear only once. Sequencing was carried out using PBMCs. Every receptor here comes from a man aged 35-49 years in good health and CMV-seropositive.

The chain employs TRBV9 and TRBJ2-6, with a tentative D call TRBD1 (6 bases). The V and J ends lost 1 base and 5 bases respectively, with 10 bases between them. The CDR3 runs to 15 residues. Germline loops: CDR1 SGDLS, CDR2 YYNGEE. This CDR3 is CASSVTGHRANVLTF. The DNA for the CDR3 is TGTGCCAGCAGCGTAACGGGACACAGGGCCAACGTCCTGACTTTC.

The chain joins TRBV9 to TRBJ1-4, with TRBD1 identical over 7 bases. With V trimmed by 1 base and J by 5 bases, 2 bases remained unmatched. Per germline, CDR1 SGDLS and CDR2 YYNGEE. The CDR3 is 14 residues long. CDR3 residues: CASSVRQGNEKLFF. CDR3 DNA: TGTGCCAGCAGCGTACGACAGGGCAATGAAAAACTGTTTTTT.

The chain links TRBV4-1 to TRBJ2-2, with 11 bases aligning to TRBD2. The CDR3 covers 16 residues. Germline V lookup: CDR1 MGHRA, CDR2 YSYEKL. J lost 1 base, V lost 4 bases, and 2 bases had no gene match. CDR3 DNA: TGCGCCAGCAGCCCGACTAGCGGGGTGAACACCGGGGAGCTGTTTTTT. Translation gives CASSPTSGVNTGELFF.

The rearrangement joins TRBV5-6 to TRBJ1-4, with TRBD1 matching over 8 bases. Germline trimming cut 4 bases from V and 7 bases from J; bases unmatched to any gene: 9. This CDR3 contains 15 residues. From germline, CDR1 is SGHDT and CDR2 YYEEEE. CDR3 protein: CASSTGQGGGEKLFF. DNA for the CDR3: TGTGCCAGCAGCACCGGACAGGGCGGAGGTGAAAAACTGTTTTTT.

The chain uses TRBV19 and TRBJ2-1; 9 positions match TRBD1. CDR1 and CDR2 from the germline V gene are LNHDA and SQIVND (reference sequence). After removal of 4 bases from V and 9 bases from J, the junction contained 7 bases not matched to a gene. This CDR3 region has 14 residues. The CDR3 DNA sequence: TGTGCCAGTAGTAGAGGACAGGGGAAGGGTGAGCAGTTCTTC. This codes for CASSRGQGKGEQFF.

The J gene is TRBJ1-1, the V gene TRBV7-9; D may be TRBD1 (5 bases). This CDR3 region has 15 residues. The germline V gene encodes CDR1 SEHNR and CDR2 FQNEAQ (reference sequence). V was pared by 1 base and J by 1 base, with 10 bases between. Written as DNA, the CDR3 is TGTGCCAGCAGCTTAGGTCTAGGGGCGAACACTGAAGCTTTCTTT. This sequence encodes CASSLGLGANTEAFF. Looking up the rest from reference TRBV7-9 and TRBJ1-1 gives the full variable domain: DTGVSQNPRHKITKRGQNVTFRCDPISEHNRLYWYRQTLGQGPEFLTYFQNEAQLEKSRLLSDRFSAERPKGSFSTLEIQRTEQGDSAMYLCASSLGLGANTEAFFGQGTRLTVV.

CDR3 residues: CAISELDRGEGNEQFF. The CDR3 DNA reads TGTGCCATCAGTGAGCTTGACAGGGGAGAAGGCAATGAGCAGTTCTTC. The chain uses TRBV10-3 and TRBJ2-1; 8 nucleotides match TRBD1. The ends lost 2 bases at V and 6 bases at J; junction bases unmatched: 9. The CDR3 loop spans 16 amino acids. Germline lookup yields CDR1 ENHRY and CDR2 SYGVKD.

V is TRBV15 and J is TRBJ2-2; tentative D call: TRBD1 (6 bases). CDR1 and CDR2 (germline): LNHNV, YYDKDF (reference sequence). This CDR3 is built from 16 residues. V was cut by 0 bases and J by 3 bases, with 11 bases left in between. This CDR3 reads CATSRDADSYTGELFF. The CDR3 bases are TGTGCCACCAGCAGAGATGCGGACAGTTACACCGGGGAGCTGTTTTTT.

CDR3 loop: CAISPGTGYTGNTIYF. CDR3 DNA: TGTGCCATCTCCCCCGGGACAGGGTATACTGGAAACACCATATATTTT. V is TRBV10-3 and J is TRBJ1-3; 9 bases are shared with TRBD1. The CDR3 sequence is 16 residues long. V was clipped by 8 bases and J by 2 bases; unmatched bases: 10. The V gene's germline CDR1 is ENHRY and CDR2 SYGVKD.

In its sample, this clone was seen once. The chain has TRBV18 and TRBJ2-5; maybe TRBD2 (6 bases). The CDR3 loop spans 13 amino acids. Germline CDR1 is KGHSH and CDR2 is LQKENI. The V gene lost 4 bases and the J gene lost 5 bases, with 11 bases spanning the gap. In DNA, the CDR3 is TGTGCCAGCTCACGGGCGGGAAGGGAGACCCAGTACTTC. This sequence encodes CASSRAGRETQYF.

This clone has more than one count but fewer than ten. The gene calls are TRBV19 and TRBJ1-5; D gene uncertain. Trimming shortened V by 4 bases and J by 2 bases, and 9 bases separated the two germline ends. This CDR3 contains 14 residues. Germline CDR1 and CDR2: LNHDA and SQIVND (reference sequence). CDR3 DNA sequence: TGTGCCAGTAGTAGCGTCGGAGGCAATCAGCCCCAGCATTTT. Translating gives CASSSVGGNQPQHF.

The rearrangement uses TRBV4-1 and TRBJ2-7; 7 nucleotides line up with TRBD1. The V segment lost 3 bases and the J segment 4 bases; nucleotides outside the gene matches: 0. The CDR3 loop spans 12 amino acids. From germline, CDR1 is MGHRA and CDR2 YSYEKL. CDR3 protein: CASSQTGYEQYF. The DNA of the CDR3 is TGCGCCAGCAGCCAGACAGGGTACGAGCAGTACTTC.

The chain links TRBV7-9 to TRBJ2-7; TRBD1 is a possible D gene (6 bases). CDR1 is SEHNR, CDR2 FQNEAQ, per germline (reference sequence). The CDR3 runs to 16 residues. Trimming removed 2 bases from V and 2 bases from J, with 16 bases in between. The CDR3 DNA reads as TGTGCCAGCAGCTTATATAGGGGGAGCGCTCCCTACGAGCAGTACTTC. Translated: CASSLYRGSAPYEQYF.

The rearrangement joins TRBV11-2 to TRBJ1-2; 9 nucleotides line up with TRBD1. V trimming: 5 bases; J trimming: 8 bases; junction bases outside the gene matches: 12. Germline lookup yields CDR1 SGHAT and CDR2 FQNNGV. The CDR3 extends over 15 amino acids. CDR3 coding DNA: TGTGCCAGCAGCCTCGGGACAGGGAGAGTTGAGGGCTACACCTTC. Translated, it gives CASSLGTGRVEGYTF. Full variable domain (rest looked up from reference TRBV11-2 and TRBJ1-2): EAGVAQSPRYKIIEKRQSVAFWCNPISGHATLYWYQQILGQGPKLLIQFQNNGVVDDSQLPKDRFSAERLKGVDSTLKIQPAKLEDSAVYLCASSLGTGRVEGYTFGSGTRLTVV.

This clone showed up just a few times. The rearrangement joins TRBV29-1 to TRBJ2-1; 15 nucleotides align to TRBD2. The CDR3 spans 14 residues. Unmatched junction bases numbered 1, after V lost 1 base and J lost 9 bases. From germline, CDR1 is SQVTM and CDR2 ANQGSEA. The CDR3 DNA follows: TGCAGCGTTGAAGGGACTAGCGGGGGGGGTGAGCAGTTCTTC. Its translation is CSVEGTSGGGEQFF.

This chain connects TRBV30 to TRBJ2-3; D perhaps matches TRBD2 (5 bases). Germline CDR1 and CDR2: GTSNPN and SVGIG (reference sequence). Trimming cost V 0 bases and J 14 bases, with 12 bases left between them. This CDR3 region has 11 residues. CDR3 sequence: CAWSVSDLRYF. CDR3 coding DNA: TGTGCCTGGAGTGTATCGGACTTACGGTATTTT.

The V gene is TRBV28, the J gene TRBJ2-7; 9 positions agree with TRBD2. Losses at the gene ends were 7 bases for V and 3 bases for J; bases not matched to a gene: 7. Germline V gives CDR1 MDHEN, CDR2 SYDVKM. This CDR3 is 14 amino acids long. Here the CDR3 reads CASTLAGENYEQYF. The CDR3 nucleotides are TGTGCCAGCACCTTAGCGGGGGAGAACTACGAGCAGTACTTC. The full variable domain, completed using reference TRBV28 and TRBJ2-7, is DVKVTQSSRYLVKRTGEKVFLECVQDMDHENMFWYRQDPGLGLRLIYFSYDVKMKEKGDIPEGYSVSREKKERFSLILESASTNQTSMYLCASTLAGENYEQYFGPGTRLTVT.

A word on this clone: Sequence at one end of the junction differs from germline and may be a read error. V is TRBV15 and J is TRBJ1-2; 8 nucleotides line up with TRBD1. The CDR3 is 15 residues long. Looked up from germline, CDR1 is LNHNV and CDR2 is YYDKDF (reference sequence). The CDR3 region is CATSARTGMDYSYTF. DNA of the CDR3: TGTGCCACCAGCGCCAGGACAGGGATGGACTATAGCTACACCTTC.

V usage is TRBV4-3 and J usage is TRBJ1-6; D may be TRBD1 (5 bases). V was pared by 1 base and J by 8 bases, with 15 bases between. Germline values: CDR1 LGHNA, CDR2 YSLEER. The CDR3 extends over 16 amino acids. The CDR3 DNA follows: TGCGCCAGCAGCCAAGTTAGAGCAGGGCTTGATTCACCCCTCCACTTT. This translates into CASSQVRAGLDSPLHF.

This clone was observed a few times. CDR3 protein: CASSSDREIGQPQHF. The CDR3 nucleotides read TGTGCCAGCAGCTCGGACAGGGAGATCGGTCAGCCCCAGCATTTT. The rearrangement links TRBV7-9 to TRBJ1-5; TRBD1 matches 8 bases. V gave up 4 bases and J gave up 6 bases; unmatched junction bases: 8. There are 15 residues in the CDR3. CDR1 and CDR2 from the germline V gene are SEHNR and FQNEAQ (reference sequence). The full variable domain, rest sourced from reference TRBV7-9 and TRBJ1-5, is DTGVSQNPRHKITKRGQNVTFRCDPISEHNRLYWYRQTLGQGPEFLTYFQNEAQLEKSRLLSDRFSAERPKGSFSTLEIQRTEQGDSAMYLCASSSDREIGQPQHFGDGTRLSIL.

This clone came up a few times. The rearrangement joins TRBV19 to TRBJ1-4, with TRBD1 as a possible D gene (5 bases). V lost 6 bases to trimming and J lost 2 bases, with 13 bases between them. The CDR3 consists of 15 residues. Germline V gene lookup returns CDR1 LNHDA and CDR2 SQIVND (reference sequence). CDR3 nucleotide sequence: TGTGCCAGTAGGCCCCCAGGGAGGACTAATGAAAAACTGTTTTTT. Translating it yields CASRPPGRTNEKLFF.

The gene calls are TRBV9 and TRBJ2-5; D possibly corresponds to TRBD1 (6 bases). Germline CDR1 reads SGDLS; CDR2 reads YYNGEE. V was shortened by 4 bases and J by 4 bases, with 17 bases between the two germline ends. This CDR3 has 15 amino acids. CDR3 nucleotides: TGTGCCAGCAGCCCACTGACAGGTCTGGGAGAGACCCAGTACTTC. This codes for CASSPLTGLGETQYF. Full variable domain (missing parts from reference TRBV9 and TRBJ2-5): DSGVTQTPKHLITATGQRVTLRCSPRSGDLSVYWYQQSLDQGLQFLIQYYNGEERAKGNILERFSAQQFPDLHSELNLSSLELGDSALYFCASSPLTGLGETQYFGPGTRLLVL.